This section outlines one TCR beta chain sequence together with its context. A J-beta primer mix and a sample-barcoded 5' primer were used in a second PCR of about 7 to 12 cycles. TCRdb used MiXCR to reprocess the 5' RACE reads, holding one entry per CDR3 protein. Of fewer than 900,000 distinct CDR3 sequences in the sample, around 40% were seen once. This sample is part of a study of blood T cells in healthy people across ages. V dropped 5 bases and J dropped 0 bases, with 11 bases sitting between them. Germline CDR1 reads DFQATT; CDR2 reads SNEGSKA (reference sequence). This CDR3 spans 13 amino acids.

The sample consisted of blood. The genes are TRBV20-1 and TRBJ2-7; D gene uncertain. The sequence derives from a woman aged 55-69 years in good health. CDR3 in amino acids: CSAPFAGSYEQYF. The CDR3 region has the DNA TGCAGTGCTCCCTTTGCAGGCTCCTACGAGCAGTACTTC.